The clone carrying this T cell receptor beta chain was recorded a few times. Its antigen is not known. The data were taken from a study of blood T cells in healthy people across ages. Turning to the study itself: Template switching picked up about one barcoded beta molecule for each two T cells. Whole-study results and caveats: The unsorted PBMCs prevented any conclusive comparison of naive versus antigen-experienced cells.

A second about 7 to 11 cycle PCR used barcoded and J-beta primers. MiXCR was run by TCRdb on the 5' RACE reads, yielding one entry per CDR3 protein. The sample holds about 970,000 distinct CDR3 sequences, roughly half seen once. PBMCs numbering at least 6.5 million were isolated per sample. Germline CDR1 SGHTA, CDR2 FQGNSA. Trimming left V 5 bases short and J 2 bases short, with 9 bases between. CDR3 length: 13 amino acids. The chain combines TRBV7-2 with TRBJ2-5; no firm D call. The source material was blood. This TCR was recovered from a woman aged 55 to 70 in good health. CDR3 sequence (DNA): TGTGCCAGCAGCCTAGGTTGGCAAGAGACCCAGTACTTC. It codes for CASSLGWQETQYF.